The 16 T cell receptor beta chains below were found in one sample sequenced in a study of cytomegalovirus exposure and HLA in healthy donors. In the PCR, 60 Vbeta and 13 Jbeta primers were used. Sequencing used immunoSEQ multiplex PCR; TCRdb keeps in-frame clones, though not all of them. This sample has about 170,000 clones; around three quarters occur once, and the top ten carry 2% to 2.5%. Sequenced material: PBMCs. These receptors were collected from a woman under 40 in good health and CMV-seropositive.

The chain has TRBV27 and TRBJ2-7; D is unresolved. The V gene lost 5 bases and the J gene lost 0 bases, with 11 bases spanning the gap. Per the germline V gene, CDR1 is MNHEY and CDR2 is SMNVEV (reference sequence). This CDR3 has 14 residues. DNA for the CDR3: TGTGCCAGCAGTCTCCGACGGAGCTCCTACGAGCAGTACTTC. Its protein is CASSLRRSSYEQYF.

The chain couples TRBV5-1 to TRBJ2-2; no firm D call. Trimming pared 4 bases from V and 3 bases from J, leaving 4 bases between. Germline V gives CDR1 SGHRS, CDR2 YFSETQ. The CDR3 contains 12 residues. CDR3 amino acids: CASSPDTGELFF. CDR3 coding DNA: TGCGCCAGCAGCCCGGACACCGGGGAGCTGTTTTTT.

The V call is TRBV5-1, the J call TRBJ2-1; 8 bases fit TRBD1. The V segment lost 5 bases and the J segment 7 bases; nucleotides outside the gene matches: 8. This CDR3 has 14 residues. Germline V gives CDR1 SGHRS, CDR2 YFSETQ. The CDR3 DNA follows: TGCGCCAGCAGTCCAAGGACAGGGAGGAATGAGCAGTTCTTC. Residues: CASSPRTGRNEQFF.

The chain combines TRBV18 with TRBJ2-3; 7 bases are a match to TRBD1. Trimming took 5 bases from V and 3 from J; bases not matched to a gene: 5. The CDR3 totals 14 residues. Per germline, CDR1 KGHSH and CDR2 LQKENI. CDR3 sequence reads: CASSSTGPTDTQYF. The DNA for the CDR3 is TGTGCCAGCTCATCGACAGGGCCGACAGATACGCAGTATTTT. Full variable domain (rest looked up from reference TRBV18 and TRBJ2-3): NAGVMQNPRHLVRRRGQEARLRCSPMKGHSHVYWYRQLPEEGLKFMVYLQKENIIDESGMPKERFSAEFPKEGPSILRIQQVVRGDSAAYFCASSSTGPTDTQYFGPGTRLTVL.

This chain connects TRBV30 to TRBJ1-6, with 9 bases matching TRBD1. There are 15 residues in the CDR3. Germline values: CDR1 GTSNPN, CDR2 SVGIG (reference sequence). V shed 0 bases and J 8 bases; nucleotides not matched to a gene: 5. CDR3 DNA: TGTGCCTGGAGTGTACGACAGGGGGTCGATTCACCCCTCCACTTT. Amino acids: CAWSVRQGVDSPLHF. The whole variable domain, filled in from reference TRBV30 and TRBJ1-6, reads SQTIHQWPATLVQPVGSPLSLECTVEGTSNPNLYWYRQAAGRGLQLLFYSVGIGQISSEVPQNLSASRPQDRQFILSSKKLLLSDSGFYLCAWSVRQGVDSPLHFGNGTRLTVT.

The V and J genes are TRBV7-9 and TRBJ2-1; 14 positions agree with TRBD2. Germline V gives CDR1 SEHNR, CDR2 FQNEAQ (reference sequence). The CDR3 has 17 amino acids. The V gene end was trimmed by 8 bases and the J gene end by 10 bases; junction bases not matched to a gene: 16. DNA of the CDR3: TGTGCCAGCTTCTCATTAAGACTAGCGGGGGGGCGCGTGGAGCAGTTCTTC. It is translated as CASFSLRLAGGRVEQFF.

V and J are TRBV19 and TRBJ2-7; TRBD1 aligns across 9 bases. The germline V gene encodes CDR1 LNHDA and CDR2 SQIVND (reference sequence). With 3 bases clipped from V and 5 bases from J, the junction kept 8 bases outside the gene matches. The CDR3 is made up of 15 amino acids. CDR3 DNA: TGTGCCAGTAGTATCGTAGGGACAGGGATCAACGAGCAGTACTTC. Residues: CASSIVGTGINEQYF.

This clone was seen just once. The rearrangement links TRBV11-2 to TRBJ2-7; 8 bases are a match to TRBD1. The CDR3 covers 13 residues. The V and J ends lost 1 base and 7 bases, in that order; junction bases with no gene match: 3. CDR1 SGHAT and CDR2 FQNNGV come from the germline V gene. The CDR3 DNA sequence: TGTGCCAGCAGCTTAGGACAGGGGCAGGAGCAGTACTTC. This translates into CASSLGQGQEQYF.

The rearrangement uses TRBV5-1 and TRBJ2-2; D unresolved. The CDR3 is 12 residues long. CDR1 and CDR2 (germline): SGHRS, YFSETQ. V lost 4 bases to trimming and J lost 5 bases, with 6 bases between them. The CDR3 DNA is TGCGCCAGCAGCCGAGAGACCGGGGAGCTGTTTTTT. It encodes CASSRETGELFF.

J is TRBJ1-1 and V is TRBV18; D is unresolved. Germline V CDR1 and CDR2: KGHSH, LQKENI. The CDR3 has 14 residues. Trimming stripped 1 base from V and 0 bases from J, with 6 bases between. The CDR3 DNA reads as TGTGCCAGCTCACCACGGACTCTGAACACTGAAGCTTTCTTT. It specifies CASSPRTLNTEAFF.

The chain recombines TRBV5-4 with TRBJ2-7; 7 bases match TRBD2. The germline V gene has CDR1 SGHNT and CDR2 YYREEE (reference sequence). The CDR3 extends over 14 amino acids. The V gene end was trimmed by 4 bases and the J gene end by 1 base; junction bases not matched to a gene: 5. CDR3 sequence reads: CASSGRDRSYEQYF. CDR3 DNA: TGTGCCAGCAGCGGGAGGGATAGGTCCTACGAGCAGTACTTC.

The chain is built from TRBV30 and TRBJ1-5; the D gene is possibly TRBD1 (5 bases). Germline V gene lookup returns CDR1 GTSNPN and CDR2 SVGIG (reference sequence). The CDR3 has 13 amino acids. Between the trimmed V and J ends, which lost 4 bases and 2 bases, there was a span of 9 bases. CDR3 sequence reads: CAWKGRGNQPQHF. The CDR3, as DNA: TGTGCCTGGAAAGGCAGGGGCAATCAGCCCCAGCATTTT.

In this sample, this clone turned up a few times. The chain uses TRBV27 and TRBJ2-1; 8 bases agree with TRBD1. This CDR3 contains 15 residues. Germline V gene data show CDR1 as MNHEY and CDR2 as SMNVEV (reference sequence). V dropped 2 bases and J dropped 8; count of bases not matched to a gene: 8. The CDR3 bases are TGTGCCAGCAGTTTAAAGCAGGGGGCGAGGGATGAGCAGTTCTTC. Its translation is CASSLKQGARDEQFF.

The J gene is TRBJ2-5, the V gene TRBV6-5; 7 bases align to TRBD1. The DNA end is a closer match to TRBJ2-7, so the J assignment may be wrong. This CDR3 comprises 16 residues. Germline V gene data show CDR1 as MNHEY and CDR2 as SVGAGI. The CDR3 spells CASSYLAAGGTYEQYF. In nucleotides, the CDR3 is TGTGCCAGCAGTTATCTCGCTGCAGGGGGAACCTACGAGCAGTACTTC.

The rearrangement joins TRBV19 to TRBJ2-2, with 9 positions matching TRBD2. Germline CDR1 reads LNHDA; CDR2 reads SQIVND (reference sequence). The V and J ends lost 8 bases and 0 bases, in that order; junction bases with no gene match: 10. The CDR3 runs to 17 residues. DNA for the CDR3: TGTGCCAGTTCCCTGACTAGCGGATATACGAACACCGGGGAGCTGTTTTTT. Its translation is CASSLTSGYTNTGELFF.

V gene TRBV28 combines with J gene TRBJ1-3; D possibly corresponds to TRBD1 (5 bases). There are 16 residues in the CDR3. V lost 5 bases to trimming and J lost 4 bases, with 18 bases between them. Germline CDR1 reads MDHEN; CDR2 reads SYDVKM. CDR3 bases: TGTGCCAGCAGTCCGTGGCGGGGGGAGCTCGGAAACACCATATATTTT. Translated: CASSPWRGELGNTIYF.